This T cell receptor beta chain was sequenced for a study of cytomegalovirus exposure and HLA in healthy donors. As for the study in general: Early on, a data release was issued that held 85 million to 95 million unique TCRs from HLA-typed donors. Points from the study as a whole: While the bulk of TCR sequences proved rare, some public TCRs turned up in many donors.

The PCR had 60 Vbeta and 13 Jbeta primers. Sequenced by immunoSEQ multiplex PCR; TCRdb stores in-frame clones only, minus some. Here the sample spans roughly 240,000 clones, roughly 80% being singletons. The V end was cut by 5 bases, the J end by 4 bases, with 18 bases between. Germline assignment: CDR1 KGHSY and CDR2 FQNENV. The CDR3 sequence is 16 residues long. In regard to this clone: Its antigen remains unidentified.

This chain links TRBV16 with TRBJ2-1; D possibly corresponds to TRBD2 (5 bases). The sequence derives from a woman in her 40s in good health and CMV-seropositive. The material sequenced was PBMCs. This CDR3 is CASSSPERASYNEQFF. The CDR3 DNA sequence: TGTGCCAGCAGCTCTCCCGAGAGGGCTTCATACAATGAGCAGTTCTTC.